Each of the 16 T cell receptor beta chains below was sequenced from the same sample in a study of cytomegalovirus exposure and HLA in healthy donors. PCR employed 60 Vbeta and 13 Jbeta primers. Sequencing was performed with immunoSEQ multiplex PCR; in TCRdb, only in-frame clones are kept and a portion is missing. The profile covers roughly 130,000 clones, with around 80% appearing a single time and under 3% taken by the ten largest. Specimen: PBMCs. Every receptor here comes from a woman aged 18-29 years in good health and CMV-seropositive.

This chain uses TRBV5-1 with TRBJ2-5; 10 positions agree with TRBD2. The CDR3 is made up of 16 amino acids. V was pared by 0 bases and J by 5 bases, with 7 bases of the junction left unmatched. From germline, CDR1 is SGHRS and CDR2 YFSETQ. The CDR3 loop is CASSLGSSGGLETQYF. As DNA, the CDR3 is TGCGCCAGCAGCTTGGGGTCTAGCGGGGGTTTGGAGACCCAGTACTTC. Together with reference TRBV5-1 and TRBJ2-5, the CDR3 gives the full variable domain: KAGVTQTPRYLIKTRGQQVTLSCSPISGHRSVSWYQQTPGQGLQFLFEYFSETQRNKGNFPGRFSGRQFSNSRSEMNVSTLELGDSALYLCASSLGSSGGLETQYFGPGTRLLVL.

V usage is TRBV5-4 and J usage is TRBJ2-5; 8 bases fit TRBD1. Germline loops: CDR1 SGHNT, CDR2 YYREEE (reference sequence). The V segment lost 5 bases and the J segment 4 bases; nucleotides outside the gene matches: 10. The CDR3 totals 15 residues. The CDR3 region is CASSIQGAVGETQYF. DNA of the CDR3: TGTGCCAGCAGTATTCAGGGGGCAGTCGGAGAGACCCAGTACTTC.

The rearrangement uses TRBV5-1 and TRBJ2-7; D may be TRBD1 (7 bases). In germline, CDR1 is SGHRS, CDR2 YFSETQ. V lost 4 bases, J lost 6 bases, and 17 bases lay in between. The CDR3 extends over 14 amino acids. Written as DNA, the CDR3 is TGCGCCAGCAGCACCGGACAGGAGGGAAGCGAGCAGTACTTC. This translates into CASSTGQEGSEQYF.

J is TRBJ1-1 and V is TRBV7-9; D is possibly TRBD1 (5 bases). Germline V gene sequence: CDR1 SEHNR, CDR2 FQNEAQ (reference sequence). The V end lost 1 base, the J end lost 1 base, and 10 bases lay between the germline ends. CDR3 length: 15 residues. The CDR3 DNA is TGTGCCAGCAGCTTAGTCGTCGGGGGGAACACTGAAGCTTTCTTT. Encoded protein: CASSLVVGGNTEAFF.

This chain connects TRBV19 to TRBJ1-1; TRBD1 matches at 9 bases. This CDR3 has 14 residues. The V gene's germline CDR1 is LNHDA and CDR2 SQIVND (reference sequence). V dropped 4 bases and J dropped 1; count of bases not matched to a gene: 1. CDR3 loop: CASSKDRGNTEAFF. Here the CDR3 DNA reads TGTGCCAGTAGTAAGGACAGGGGGAACACTGAAGCTTTCTTT.

The chain links TRBV7-2 to TRBJ2-5; D is perhaps TRBD2 (5 bases). CDR3 length: 16 residues. V lost 0 bases and J 4 bases, leaving 15 bases between the germline ends. Germline CDR1 is SGHTA and CDR2 is FQGNSA. The CDR3 sequence is CASSLASASSGETQYF. CDR3 bases: TGTGCCAGCAGCTTAGCGTCGGCAAGCAGCGGAGAGACCCAGTACTTC. Full variable domain (outside the CDR3, taken from reference TRBV7-2 and TRBJ2-5): GAGVSQSPSNKVTEKGKDVELRCDPISGHTALYWYRQSLGQGLEFLIYFQGNSAPDKSGLPSDRFSAERTGGSVSTLTIQRTQQEDSAVYLCASSLASASSGETQYFGPGTRLLVL.

The V gene is TRBV14, the J gene TRBJ2-1; D is uncertain. Germline V CDR1 and CDR2: SGHDN, FVKESK. V shed 3 bases and J shed 8 bases, with 14 bases lying between them. The CDR3 loop spans 14 amino acids. Written as DNA, the CDR3 is TGTGCCAGCAGCCATCTCAGCGTGGTGGATGAGCAGTTCTTC. As protein: CASSHLSVVDEQFF. The entire variable domain, with the rest obtained from reference TRBV14 and TRBJ2-1, is as follows: EAGVTQFPSHSVIEKGQTVTLRCDPISGHDNLYWYRRVMGKEIKFLLHFVKESKQDESGMPNNRFLAERTGGTYSTLKVQPAELEDSGVYFCASSHLSVVDEQFFGPGTRLTVL.

The rearrangement joins TRBV5-1 to TRBJ2-5; maybe TRBD2 (6 bases). CDR1 and CDR2 from the germline V gene are SGHRS and YFSETQ. There are 16 residues in the CDR3. V dropped 7 bases and J dropped 0 bases, with 19 bases sitting between them. CDR3 in DNA: TGCGCCAGCCGAAATGGTCGGGGGACCTACCAAGAGACCCAGTACTTC. Translation: CASRNGRGTYQETQYF.

The chain uses TRBV7-3 and TRBJ2-5, with a possible D match to TRBD2 (5 bases). From germline, CDR1 is SGHTA and CDR2 FQGTGA. This CDR3 spans 14 amino acids. Between the trimmed V and J ends, which lost 5 bases and 6 bases, there was a span of 16 bases. In nucleotides, the CDR3 is TGTGCCAGCAGCCCATTACCGGGGTATAAGACCCAGTACTTC. Its protein is CASSPLPGYKTQYF.

The count of this clone is one. The J gene is TRBJ1-3, the V gene TRBV28; possibly TRBD1 for D (5 bases). The ends were cut back, 3 bases at V and 5 bases at J, with 14 bases in the middle. This CDR3 contains 15 residues. Germline loops: CDR1 MDHEN, CDR2 SYDVKM. The CDR3 DNA reads TGTGCCAGCAGTTTGACCGGGACTTTGAGAAACACCATATATTTT. It encodes CASSLTGTLRNTIYF.

The chain couples TRBV18 to TRBJ2-7; TRBD1 agrees at 7 bases. This CDR3 has 14 amino acids. V gave up 4 bases and J gave up 3 bases; unmatched junction bases: 6. Germline V gene data show CDR1 as KGHSH and CDR2 as LQKENI. CDR3 sequence reads: CASSRGTENYEQYF. The CDR3 coding sequence is TGTGCCAGCTCACGTGGGACAGAGAACTACGAGCAGTACTTC.

This clone was observed a single time. This chain joins TRBV9 and TRBJ2-3; possible D gene TRBD1, 6 bases. CDR1 SGDLS and CDR2 YYNGEE come from the germline V gene. This CDR3 contains 14 residues. V was clipped by 2 bases and J by 2 bases, with 9 bases between them. CDR3 loop: CASSVTGVTDTQYF. The DNA of the CDR3 is TGTGCCAGCAGCGTGACAGGAGTCACAGATACGCAGTATTTT. Based on the CDR3 plus reference TRBV9 and TRBJ2-3, the full variable domain is DSGVTQTPKHLITATGQRVTLRCSPRSGDLSVYWYQQSLDQGLQFLIQYYNGEERAKGNILERFSAQQFPDLHSELNLSSLELGDSALYFCASSVTGVTDTQYFGPGTRLTVL.

The chain has TRBV4-1 and TRBJ2-4; tentative D call: TRBD1 (6 bases). This CDR3 spans 15 amino acids. The ends were cut back, 0 bases at V and 8 bases at J, with 14 bases in the middle. Germline values: CDR1 MGHRA, CDR2 YSYEKL. The CDR3 nucleotides are TGCGCCAGCAGCCAAGAGACAGGTATATCGGACATTCAGTACTTC. Amino acid sequence: CASSQETGISDIQYF.

This clone was counted a few times. This chain uses TRBV2 with TRBJ1-3; no reliable D call. The germline gives CDR1 SNHLY, CDR2 FYNNEI. With 4 bases removed from V and 3 bases from J, the gap between germline ends came to 13 bases. This CDR3 is 15 amino acids long. The CDR3 DNA reads TGTGCCAGCAGTGTTACCGACAAGCTTGGAAACACCATATATTTT. The encoded protein is CASSVTDKLGNTIYF. The full variable domain, rest sourced from reference TRBV2 and TRBJ1-3, is EPEVTQTPSHQVTQMGQEVILRCVPISNHLYFYWYRQILGQKVEFLVSFYNNEISEKSEIFDDQFSVERPDGSNFTLKIRSTKLEDSAMYFCASSVTDKLGNTIYFGEGSWLTVV.

This rearrangement joins TRBV6-1 to TRBJ2-3; TRBD1 agrees at 7 bases. Trimming at V came to 10 bases and at J to 1 base, leaving 8 bases not matched to a gene. The germline gives CDR1 MNHNS, CDR2 SASEGT. This CDR3 spans 14 amino acids. CDR3 DNA: TGTGCCACCCTATCCGGGACAGGCACAGATACGCAGTATTTT. Translation gives CATLSGTGTDTQYF.

This clone was found a few times. The rearrangement uses TRBV25-1 and TRBJ2-1; 10 bases are shared with TRBD1. Per the germline V gene, CDR1 is MGHDK and CDR2 is SYGVNS. This CDR3 has 14 residues. Trimming took 8 bases from V and 3 from J; bases not matched to a gene: 4. CDR3 DNA: TGTGCCAGCGTTGGGACAGGGGACTACAATGAGCAGTTCTTC. Amino acid sequence: CASVGTGDYNEQFF.